This TCR beta chain came from a study of T-cell memory formation after mild COVID-19 (dated by TCRdb to the early 2020s). In terms of the full investigation: Most TCR sequence clusters were specific to one of the two donors. T-cell clones expanding and contracting after mild COVID-19 in two donors were tracked by longitudinal TCRalpha and TCRbeta repertoire sequencing. Two young, previously healthy adult volunteers, one female and one male, were included in the cohort.

From a lookup of the germline V gene (reference sequence), CDR1 and CDR2 are SEHNR and FQNEAQ. V lost 5 bases and J lost 3 bases; the stretch between them is 21 bases long. The CDR3 measures 17 amino acids from cysteine to phenylalanine. CDR3 DNA only is kept here, 51 bases in frame from base 1. Ficoll-Paque density gradient centrifugation was the method used to isolate PBMCs. A few counts support this clonotype. Its antigen has not been determined. Qualities for individual bases were not recorded, and no much larger clone is one base off. Here is what the overall study found, with its caveats: Clones contracting from day 15 to 85 had balanced CD4/CD8 phenotypes, while a second wave expanding from day 15 to 37 was biased towards CD4+. SARS-CoV-2 specificity of the second-wave clones peaking on day 37 was not confirmed. The detection of some responding clones in pre-infection memory suggests that pre-existing cross-reactive memory T cells joined the SARS-CoV-2 response. The study included only a couple of mild cases, and larger cohorts that include severe cases with pre-infection samples were judged to be necessary. Contracting CD4+ clones appeared mostly in the CM and EM memory subsets, whereas CD8+ clones were enriched in EMRA.

The run used an Illumina NovaSeq 6000. Using 5'RACE with constant-segment primers, TCRalpha and TCRbeta cDNA libraries were constructed, with sample barcodes and unique molecular identifiers added in the process. Trizol reagent was used to extract RNA from every sample. Libraries were amplified in two PCR steps, with a second sample barcode and Illumina TruSeq adapters added in the second step. The libraries were sequenced on an Illumina NovaSeq using 2 x 150 bp paired-end reads. On the study's bioinformatics: Reads were demultiplexed and collapsed into UMI-guided consensus sequences with migec v1.2.7. Using mixcr v2.1.11, UMI consensuses were aligned to TRA and TRB V and J templates and then assembled into clonotypes. Expanded or contracted clonotypes were those called significant by both edgeR and NoisET, with noise models trained on biological replicates. For edgeR calls, a false discovery rate-adjusted p below 0.01 and a log2 fold-change threshold of 1 were applied. As an exploratory analysis of dynamics, max-normalized trajectories of the 1000 most abundant clonotypes were examined by PCA with hierarchical clustering. Separately sequenced CD4+ and CD8+ repertoires were used to assign the CD4 or CD8 phenotype of responding clones. The raw public reads went through TCRdb reprocessing: fastp at Q25, MiXCR clone calling, in-frame beta chains kept. All rows with the same CDR3 protein become a single entry with the most common DNA and genes. TCRdb's processing, not the authors', yielded these V and J calls. The sample table shows under 550,000 distinct CDR3 sequences, and roughly 20% are seen once. The top ten clones comprise about 12% of the sample.

The sample taken for sequencing was PBMCs or a T cell subset sorted from them (not recorded which). This chain is built from TRBV7-9 and TRBJ2-3; the D gene assignment is ambiguous. This TCR came from an adult woman who had mild COVID-19 (a few samples of this study predate the infection). The sample titles of this study are shuffled in the database, so cell type and time point are left out; the donor was told from shared clones. The DNA sequence is TGTGCCAGCAGCCACAAAAAGGTGGAGACCTCAACAGATACGCAGTATTTT. Protein translation: CASSHKKVETSTDTQYF.